A selection of T cell receptor beta chains follows, all from one sample in a study of cytomegalovirus exposure and HLA in healthy donors. Assay used: immunoSEQ multiplex PCR; TCRdb lists only in-frame clones, some missing. Of 120,000 or so clones listed, 60% to 85% are singletons. The sequenced material came from PBMCs. These TCRs come from a man aged 25-40 years in good health and CMV-seronegative. The CDR3 runs from the conserved cysteine through the conserved F or W. Each record gives: V gene, D gene, J gene, CDR3 DNA, CDR3 protein. D genes are given only for firm matches.

>TRBV28|TRBD1|TRBJ2-3
TGTGCCAGCAGTCAGGCCGGGACAGGGGGCCGGTATACGCAGTATTTT
CASSQAGTGGRYTQYF
>TRBV9|.|TRBJ2-5
TGTGCCAGCAGCTTGGGCTATGGCGAGACCCAGTACTTC
CASSLGYGETQYF
>TRBV18|.|TRBJ2-5
TGTGCCAGCTCACCATCGGGAGAGACCCAGTACTTC
CASSPSGETQYF
>TRBV4-1|TRBD2|TRBJ2-5
TGCGCCAGCAGCCAAGATCGCTTAGGACTAGTCCAAGAGACCCAGTACTTC
CASSQDRLGLVQETQYF
>TRBV6-5|.|TRBJ1-2
TGTGCCAGCAGTCAGAGGGATGACTATGGCTACACCTTC
CASSQRDDYGYTF
>TRBV11-2|TRBD2|TRBJ2-7
TGTGCCAGCAGCGATCCCGGGAGGGCCTTGACCCTCTACGAGCAGTACTTC
CASSDPGRALTLYEQYF
>TRBV9|.|TRBJ1-1
TGTGCCAGCAGCTCTGAGGGTGGCACTGAAGCTTTCTTT
CASSSEGGTEAFF
>TRBV30|.|TRBJ1-1
TGTGCCTGGAGGACAGGCCGACTCGAGGGTCGGAACACTGAAGCTTTCTTT
CAWRTGRLEGRNTEAFF
>TRBV7-6|TRBD1|TRBJ1-3
TGTGCCAGCAGCTTAGGGACAGGGGGCTCTGGAAACACCATATATTTT
CASSLGTGGSGNTIYF
>TRBV11-2|.|TRBJ2-1
TGTGCCAGCAGCTTAGTCTTCGGTGTCTTCTACAATGAGCAGTTCTTC
CASSLVFGVFYNEQFF
>TRBV18|.|TRBJ2-7
TGTGCCAGCTCACCCGGAAGGGGGATCGAGCAGTACTTC
CASSPGRGIEQYF